One sample yielded the 32 T cell receptor beta chains listed below, sequenced in a study of response to subunit inactivated influenza vaccine. TCRdb processed the RT-PCR reads anew with MiXCR; each CDR3 protein has one entry. The sample records hundreds of thousands of distinct CDR3 sequences, 12% to 15% being singletons. The sequenced sample was PBMCs from blood, obtained roughly 2 weeks before vaccination. These receptors all stem from a man in his forties or fifties who received an inactivated influenza vaccine.

This rearrangement joins TRBV20-1 to TRBJ1-2; 8 bases fit TRBD1. The CDR3 runs to 12 residues. Germline CDR1 is DFQATT and CDR2 is SNEGSKA (reference sequence). The J segment lost 6 bases and the V segment lost 5 bases, leaving 5 bases of the junction unmatched. Here the CDR3 reads CSAQTGADGYTF. As DNA, the CDR3 is TGCAGTGCTCAGACAGGGGCTGATGGCTACACCTTC.

The chain recombines TRBV2 with TRBJ2-1; 9 nucleotides agree with TRBD2. The CDR3 covers 15 residues. The V segment lost 6 bases and the J segment 4 bases; nucleotides outside the gene matches: 7. Germline CDR1 is SNHLY and CDR2 is FYNNEI. CDR3 loop: CASSVGRGGYNEQFF. The CDR3 DNA reads TGTGCCAGCAGCGTCGGGCGGGGGGGGTACAATGAGCAGTTCTTC.

This clonotype showed up just a few times. The rearrangement uses TRBV18 and TRBJ2-5, with 8 bases identical to TRBD1. The length of the CDR3 is 17 residues. The germline V gene encodes CDR1 KGHSH and CDR2 LQKENI. The V and J ends lost 3 bases and 6 bases, in that order; junction bases with no gene match: 15. CDR3 bases: TGTGCCAGCTCACCTGTTCTTGGACAGGGCGCAGGGAAGACCCAGTACTTC. This gives the protein CASSPVLGQGAGKTQYF.

This clonotype was detected only a few times. The chain couples TRBV11-2 to TRBJ1-1; 7 bases match TRBD1. Germline CDR1 reads SGHAT; CDR2 reads FQNNGV. V dropped 5 bases and J dropped 0; count of bases not matched to a gene: 6. The CDR3 contains 15 residues. CDR3 in DNA: TGTGCCAGCAGCCCTTTACAGGGGATGAACACTGAAGCTTTCTTT. Translated: CASSPLQGMNTEAFF.

The sample holds a few counts of this clonotype. The V gene is TRBV4-3, the J gene TRBJ1-5; TRBD1 matches 8 bases. V lost 4 bases, J lost 3 bases, and 2 bases stayed unmatched. This CDR3 is built from 14 residues. Germline assignment: CDR1 LGHNA and CDR2 YSLEER. The CDR3 reads CASSPGQDNQPQHF. CDR3 nucleotides: TGCGCCAGCAGCCCGGGACAGGACAATCAGCCCCAGCATTTT.

This clonotype has only a few counts. This chain joins TRBV20-1 and TRBJ2-2, with D perhaps TRBD2 (5 bases). Germline V lookup: CDR1 DFQATT, CDR2 SNEGSKA (reference sequence). This CDR3 is 13 amino acids long. Trimming pared 7 bases from V and 1 base from J, leaving 10 bases between. The CDR3 nucleotides read TGCAGTGAGCGGTCCCGGAACACCGGGGAGCTGTTTTTT. This encodes CSERSRNTGELFF.

This clonotype was seen at least ten times. The DNA of the CDR3 is TGCGCCAGCAGCCTTAGCGGGAAGGCCCGGGGTGAGCAGTTCTTC. Protein: CASSLSGKARGEQFF. This chain uses TRBV5-1 with TRBJ2-1, with 8 bases matching TRBD2. V was pared by 4 bases and J by 9 bases, with 12 bases of the junction left unmatched. CDR3 length: 15 amino acids. CDR1 and CDR2 (germline): SGHRS, YFSETQ.

This clonotype was recorded at least ten times. This rearrangement joins TRBV7-2 to TRBJ2-1; 7 positions match TRBD2. The CDR3 spans 15 residues. Trimming cost V 7 bases and J 3 bases; bases outside gene matches: 9. In germline, CDR1 is SGHTA, CDR2 FQGNSA. The CDR3 DNA follows: TGTGCCAGCACCCCTGGGGGGGGATACTACAATGAGCAGTTCTTC. As protein: CASTPGGGYYNEQFF.

V gene TRBV4-3 combines with J gene TRBJ2-7; 8 bases map to TRBD1. Germline loops: CDR1 LGHNA, CDR2 YSLEER. V was clipped by 4 bases and J by 3 bases; unmatched bases: 8. The CDR3 is made up of 15 amino acids. CDR3 sequence reads: CASSRDRGLYYEQYF. Written as DNA, the CDR3 is TGCGCCAGCAGCCGTGACAGGGGACTGTACTACGAGCAGTACTTC.

The chain carries TRBV5-1 and TRBJ1-4; the D gene is possibly TRBD1 (6 bases). The germline V gene encodes CDR1 SGHRS and CDR2 YFSETQ. The CDR3 has 15 amino acids. Between the trimmed V and J ends, which lost 4 bases and 7 bases, there was a span of 17 bases. The CDR3 loop is CASSPGHGGREKLFF. The CDR3 nucleotides read TGCGCCAGCAGCCCAGGACACGGGGGCCGTGAAAAACTGTTTTTT.

This clonotype was counted between two and nine times. The chain carries TRBV30 and TRBJ2-1; either TRBD1 or TRBD2 may fit D (5 bases each). The CDR3 has 14 residues. CDR1 is GTSNPN and CDR2 is SVGIG in the germline V gene (reference sequence). Trimming removed 7 bases from V and 4 bases from J, with 17 bases in between. The CDR3 DNA sequence: TGTGCCTCCGGGACCCCCCTCGAATACAATGAGCAGTTCTTC. It translates to CASGTPLEYNEQFF.

This sequence joins TRBV4-2 and TRBJ2-3, with 12 bases identical to TRBD2. The CDR3 is 18 amino acids. V lost 1 base and J lost 2; bases outside the gene matches: 7. The V gene's germline CDR1 is LGHNA and CDR2 YNFKEQ. CDR3 nucleotides: TGTGCCAGCAGCCAAGTCACTAGCGGGAGGAGCTACACAGATACGCAGTATTTT. Encoded protein: CASSQVTSGRSYTDTQYF.

The sample holds many counts of this clonotype. The rearrangement joins TRBV29-1 to TRBJ2-2; D gene uncertain. Germline V gene sequence: CDR1 SQVTM, CDR2 ANQGSEA. The CDR3 contains 14 residues. V lost 4 bases and J lost 3, with 12 bases in between. The CDR3 sequence: CSVGTPGHTGELFF. Here the CDR3 DNA reads TGCAGCGTTGGGACCCCCGGTCACACCGGGGAGCTGTTTTTT.

V and J are TRBV28 and TRBJ2-3, with 7 bases matching TRBD2. From germline, CDR1 is MDHEN and CDR2 SYDVKM. CDR3 length equals 17 residues. V was pared by 6 bases and J by 0 bases, with 12 bases of the junction left unmatched. CDR3 amino acids: CASRPSWAGESTDTQYF. The CDR3 DNA follows: TGTGCCAGCAGGCCCTCATGGGCGGGAGAGAGCACAGATACGCAGTATTTT.

This clonotype was found once. J is TRBJ2-3 and V is TRBV7-9, with TRBD2 as a possible D gene (5 bases). CDR3 length: 12 residues. V lost 5 bases to trimming and J lost 6 bases, with 9 bases between them. Germline lookup yields CDR1 SEHNR and CDR2 FQNEAQ (reference sequence). The CDR3 coding sequence is TGTGCCAGCAGCCACGGGGTGGATACGCAGTATTTT. Amino acids: CASSHGVDTQYF.

This clonotype turned up a few times. The chain links TRBV4-1 to TRBJ2-7; D is ambiguous. The germline V gene encodes CDR1 MGHRA and CDR2 YSYEKL. CDR3 length: 13 residues. Between the trimmed V and J ends, which lost 3 bases and 3 bases, there was a span of 9 bases. The CDR3 DNA reads as TGCGCCAGCAGCCAGAATGGTGGCTACGAGCAGTACTTC. Translated: CASSQNGGYEQYF.

This clonotype was found many times. The chain is built from TRBV9 and TRBJ2-3; D ambiguous. Germline-derived CDR1 and CDR2 are SGDLS and YYNGEE. The CDR3 is 13 residues long. V gave up 0 bases and J gave up 1 base, with 3 bases separating them. CDR3 region: CASSVVGTDTQYF. The CDR3 nucleotides read TGTGCCAGCAGCGTAGTCGGCACAGATACGCAGTATTTT.

This clonotype was seen only a few times. The V gene is TRBV15, the J gene TRBJ2-7, with D unresolved. Trimming took 5 bases from V and 1 from J, leaving 6 bases between them. This CDR3 contains 12 residues. Looked up from germline, CDR1 is LNHNV and CDR2 is YYDKDF (reference sequence). This chain's CDR3 is CATSGRSYEQYF. The CDR3 coding sequence is TGTGCCACCAGCGGCAGGTCCTACGAGCAGTACTTC.

The table lists this clonotype with many counts. This rearrangement joins TRBV7-6 to TRBJ2-2, with 7 bases aligning to TRBD2. The CDR3 length is 18 residues. CDR1 SGHVS and CDR2 FNYEAQ come from the germline V gene. The trim removed 2 bases at V and 7 bases at J, leaving 16 bases unmatched. The CDR3 nucleotides are TGTGCCAGCAGCTTAAGTCGAGACAGCGGGACGAAGGGCGGGGAGCTGTTTTTT. As protein: CASSLSRDSGTKGGELFF.

This clonotype has just a few counts. The rearrangement links TRBV9 to TRBJ2-3, with 9 positions matching TRBD2. Losses at the gene ends were 3 bases for V and 4 bases for J; bases not matched to a gene: 3. CDR3 length: 14 residues. Germline V gene data show CDR1 as SGDLS and CDR2 as YYNGEE. The CDR3 DNA reads as TGTGCCAGCAGCGGTAGCGGGAGTGCAGATACGCAGTATTTT. Translated: CASSGSGSADTQYF. Combining the CDR3 with reference TRBV9 and TRBJ2-3 gives the whole variable domain DSGVTQTPKHLITATGQRVTLRCSPRSGDLSVYWYQQSLDQGLQFLIQYYNGEERAKGNILERFSAQQFPDLHSELNLSSLELGDSALYFCASSGSGSADTQYFGPGTRLTVL.

In its sample, this clonotype was seen a few times. V is TRBV12-3 or TRBV12-4 and J is TRBJ2-5, with 9 nucleotides matching TRBD1. This CDR3 region has 15 residues. Germline trimming cut 2 bases from V and 2 bases from J; bases unmatched to any gene: 3. Here the CDR3 reads CASSLFGTGQETQYF. Written as DNA, the CDR3 is TGTGCCAGCAGTTTATTCGGGACAGGGCAAGAGACCCAGTACTTC.

The sample holds a few counts of this clonotype. The V and J genes are TRBV12-3 or TRBV12-4 and TRBJ1-6, with TRBD1 as a possible D gene (5 bases). The CDR3 covers 12 residues. Deletions cut 3 bases from V and 14 bases from J, with 11 bases between. CDR3 coding DNA: TGTGCCAGCAGTTTTGGGGACCGGTCCCTCCACTTT. Protein sequence: CASSFGDRSLHF.

In this sample, this clonotype turned up a few times. V gene TRBV20-1 combines with J gene TRBJ2-7; D possibly corresponds to TRBD1 (6 bases). Trimming left V 3 bases short and J 2 bases short, with 14 bases between. This CDR3 has 14 residues. CDR1 and CDR2 (germline): DFQATT, SNEGSKA (reference sequence). This CDR3 is CSASRQAGTYEQYF. CDR3 nucleotide sequence: TGCAGTGCTAGTAGACAGGCTGGGACCTACGAGCAGTACTTC.

This clonotype was observed many times. The rearrangement joins TRBV9 to TRBJ2-3; D ambiguous. Germline CDR1 reads SGDLS; CDR2 reads YYNGEE. The CDR3 has 15 residues. Trimming removed 2 bases from V and 2 bases from J, with 12 bases in between. Here the CDR3 DNA reads TGTGCCAGCAGCGTTTCCGCGCACATCACAGATACGCAGTATTTT. The encoded protein is CASSVSAHITDTQYF.

This clonotype was picked up a small number of times. This sequence joins TRBV5-1 and TRBJ1-1, with D possibly being TRBD1 (6 bases). The germline V gene encodes CDR1 SGHRS and CDR2 YFSETQ. Trimming cost V 1 base and J 5 bases, with 21 bases left between them. The CDR3 covers 17 residues. CDR3 in amino acids: CASSLSEMGTGYTEAFF. The DNA for the CDR3 is TGCGCCAGCAGCTTGTCCGAGATGGGTACAGGGTATACTGAAGCTTTCTTT.

DNA for the CDR3: TGTGCCAGCAGCTCCCTTATCCGCACTGAAGCTTTCTTT. Amino acids: CASSSLIRTEAFF. The genes are TRBV7-2 and TRBJ1-1, with D unclear. The CDR3 sequence is 13 residues long. The V end was cut by 4 bases, the J end by 4 bases, with 10 bases between. Per the germline V gene, CDR1 is SGHTA and CDR2 is FQGNSA.

The V and J genes are TRBV28 and TRBJ2-7, with 7 bases matching TRBD2. V shed 6 bases and J 1 base; nucleotides not matched to a gene: 9. The length of the CDR3 is 15 residues. Germline loops: CDR1 MDHEN, CDR2 SYDVKM. The CDR3 bases are TGTGCCAGCAGACATGGGACCGGGAGGTCCTACGAGCAGTACTTC. Residues: CASRHGTGRSYEQYF.

In this sample, this clonotype turned up many times. This sequence joins TRBV28 and TRBJ2-3; possibly TRBD2 for D (7 bases). The V and J ends lost 4 bases and 5 bases respectively, with 16 bases between them. The CDR3 runs 15 residues. Per the germline V gene, CDR1 is MDHEN and CDR2 is SYDVKM. CDR3 loop: CASSSLGGPRDTQYF. CDR3 sequence (DNA): TGTGCCAGCAGTTCACTCGGGGGGCCGAGAGATACGCAGTATTTT. The full variable domain, with the rest looked up from reference TRBV28 and TRBJ2-3, is DVKVTQSSRYLVKRTGEKVFLECVQDMDHENMFWYRQDPGLGLRLIYFSYDVKMKEKGDIPEGYSVSREKKERFSLILESASTNQTSMYLCASSSLGGPRDTQYFGPGTRLTVL.

At least ten counts were recorded for this clonotype. V gene TRBV24-1 combines with J gene TRBJ2-7, with D possibly called TRBD1 or TRBD2 (6 bases each). This CDR3 has 13 residues. Per the germline V gene, CDR1 is KGHDR and CDR2 is SFDVKD. V lost 12 bases and J 3 bases, leaving 17 bases between the germline ends. The CDR3 bases are TGTGCCGAACCAGTTAGGGGGGTCTACGAGCAGTACTTC. This encodes CAEPVRGVYEQYF.

V is TRBV20-1 and J is TRBJ2-7, with unresolved D. In germline, CDR1 is DFQATT, CDR2 SNEGSKA (reference sequence). This CDR3 is 14 amino acids long. V was shortened by 7 bases and J by 5 bases, with 21 bases between the two germline ends. The DNA for the CDR3 is TGCAGTGTCTCCAGGCTCAGGAGTGGCGACGAGCAGTACTTC. Protein sequence: CSVSRLRSGDEQYF.

The chain recombines TRBV20-1 with TRBJ2-1; D gene uncertain. CDR1 is DFQATT, CDR2 SNEGSKA, per germline (reference sequence). The CDR3 spans 15 residues. V shed 1 base and J shed 4 bases, with 14 bases lying between them. CDR3 sequence (DNA): TGCAGTGCTAGAGGAGCATCTCTCGTATACAATGAGCAGTTCTTC. It translates to CSARGASLVYNEQFF.

This clonotype was counted at least ten times. The V gene is TRBV29-1, the J gene TRBJ2-5; D call uncertain. V dropped 3 bases and J dropped 5 bases, with 4 bases sitting between them. Per germline, CDR1 SQVTM and CDR2 ANQGSEA. This CDR3 is 10 amino acids long. The CDR3 region is CSVDFETQYF. CDR3 DNA sequence: TGCAGCGTTGATTTCGAGACCCAGTACTTC.